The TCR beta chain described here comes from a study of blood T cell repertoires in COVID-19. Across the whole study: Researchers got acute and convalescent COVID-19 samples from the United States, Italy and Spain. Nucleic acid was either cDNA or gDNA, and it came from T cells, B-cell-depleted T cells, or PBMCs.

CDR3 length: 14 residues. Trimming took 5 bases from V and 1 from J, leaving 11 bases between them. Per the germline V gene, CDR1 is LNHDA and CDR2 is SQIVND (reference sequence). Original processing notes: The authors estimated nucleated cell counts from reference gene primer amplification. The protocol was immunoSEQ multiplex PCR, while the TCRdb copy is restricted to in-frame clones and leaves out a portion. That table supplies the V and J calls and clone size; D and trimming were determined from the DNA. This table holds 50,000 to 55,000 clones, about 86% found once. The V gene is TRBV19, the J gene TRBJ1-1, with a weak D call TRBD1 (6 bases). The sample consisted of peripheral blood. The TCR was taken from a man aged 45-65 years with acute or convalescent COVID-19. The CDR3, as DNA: TGTGCCAGTAGTGATGGGGGCAAGAACACTGAAGCTTTCTTT. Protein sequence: CASSDGGKNTEAFF.